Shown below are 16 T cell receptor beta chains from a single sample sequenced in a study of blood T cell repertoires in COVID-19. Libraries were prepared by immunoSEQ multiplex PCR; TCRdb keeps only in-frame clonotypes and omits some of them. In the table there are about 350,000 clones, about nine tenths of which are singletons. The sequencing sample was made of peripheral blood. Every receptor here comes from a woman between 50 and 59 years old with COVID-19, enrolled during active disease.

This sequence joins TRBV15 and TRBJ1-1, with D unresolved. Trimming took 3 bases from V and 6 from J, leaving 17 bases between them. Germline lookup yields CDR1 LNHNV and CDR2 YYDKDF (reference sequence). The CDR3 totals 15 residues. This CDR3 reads CATSSRISGDAEAFF. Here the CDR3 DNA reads TGTGCCACCAGCAGCCGAATCAGCGGTGACGCTGAAGCTTTCTTT.

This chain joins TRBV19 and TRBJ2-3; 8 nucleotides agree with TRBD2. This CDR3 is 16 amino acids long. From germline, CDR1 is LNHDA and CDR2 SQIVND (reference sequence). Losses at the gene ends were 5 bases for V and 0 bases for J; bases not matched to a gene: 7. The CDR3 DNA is TGTGCCAGTAGTGTTCAGCGGGAGCCCAGCACAGATACGCAGTATTTT. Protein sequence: CASSVQREPSTDTQYF.

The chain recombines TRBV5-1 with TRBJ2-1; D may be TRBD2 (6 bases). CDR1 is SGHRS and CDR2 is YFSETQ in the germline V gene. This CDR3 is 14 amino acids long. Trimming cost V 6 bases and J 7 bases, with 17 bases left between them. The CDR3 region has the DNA TGCGCCAGCACTTCGGGAGCTTTCTGGAATGAGCAGTTCTTC. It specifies CASTSGAFWNEQFF.

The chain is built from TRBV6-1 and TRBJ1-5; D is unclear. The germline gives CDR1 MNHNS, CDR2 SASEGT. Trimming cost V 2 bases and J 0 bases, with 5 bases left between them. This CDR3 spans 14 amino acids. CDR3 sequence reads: CASSERYSNQPQHF. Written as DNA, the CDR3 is TGTGCCAGCAGTGAACGGTATAGCAATCAGCCCCAGCATTTT.

The CDR3 loop is CASSRGQGDSNQPQHF. The CDR3, as DNA: TGTGCCAGCAGTAGGGGACAGGGGGATAGCAATCAGCCCCAGCATTTT. The genes are TRBV6-2 or TRBV6-3 and TRBJ1-5; 11 bases line up with TRBD1. The V gene's germline CDR1 is MNHEY and CDR2 SVGEGT. The CDR3 extends over 16 amino acids. Unmatched junction bases numbered 3, after V lost 5 bases and J lost 0 bases.

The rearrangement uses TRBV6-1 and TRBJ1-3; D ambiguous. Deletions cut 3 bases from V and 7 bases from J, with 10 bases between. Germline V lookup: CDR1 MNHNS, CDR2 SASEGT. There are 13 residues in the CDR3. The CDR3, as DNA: TGTGCCAGCAGTGAGGACTCTTGGAACACCATATATTTT. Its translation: CASSEDSWNTIYF.

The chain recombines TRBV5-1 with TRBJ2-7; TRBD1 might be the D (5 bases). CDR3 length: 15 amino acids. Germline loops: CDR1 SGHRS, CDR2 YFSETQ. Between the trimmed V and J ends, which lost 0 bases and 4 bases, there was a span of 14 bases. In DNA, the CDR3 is TGCGCCAGCAGCTTGGATACAGGCCCGGATTACGAGCAGTACTTC. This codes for CASSLDTGPDYEQYF.

CDR3 in amino acids: CASSHRESYEQYF. As DNA, the CDR3 is TGTGCCAGCAGCCACAGGGAGAGCTACGAGCAGTACTTC. The chain carries TRBV5-4 and TRBJ2-7, with a possible D match to TRBD1 (6 bases). CDR3 length: 13 residues. Germline V lookup: CDR1 SGHNT, CDR2 YYREEE (reference sequence). V shed 4 bases and J shed 3 bases, with 11 bases lying between them.

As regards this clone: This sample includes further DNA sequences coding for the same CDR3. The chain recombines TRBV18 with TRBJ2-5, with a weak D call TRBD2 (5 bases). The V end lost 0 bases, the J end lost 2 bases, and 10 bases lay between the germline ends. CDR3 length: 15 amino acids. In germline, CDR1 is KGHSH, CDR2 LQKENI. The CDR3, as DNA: TGTGCCAGCTCACCACCGTCCAGCGGTCAAGAGACCCAGTACTTC. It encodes CASSPPSSGQETQYF. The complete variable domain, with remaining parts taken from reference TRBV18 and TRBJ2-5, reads NAGVMQNPRHLVRRRGQEARLRCSPMKGHSHVYWYRQLPEEGLKFMVYLQKENIIDESGMPKERFSAEFPKEGPSILRIQQVVRGDSAAYFCASSPPSSGQETQYFGPGTRLLVL.

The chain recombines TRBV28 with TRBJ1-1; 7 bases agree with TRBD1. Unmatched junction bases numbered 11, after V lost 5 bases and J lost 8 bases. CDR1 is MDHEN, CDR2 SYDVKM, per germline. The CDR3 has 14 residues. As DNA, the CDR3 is TGTGCCAGCAGTGACGGACAGGTGTTCCGAGAAGCTTTCTTT. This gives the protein CASSDGQVFREAFF. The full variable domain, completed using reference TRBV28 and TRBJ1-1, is DVKVTQSSRYLVKRTGEKVFLECVQDMDHENMFWYRQDPGLGLRLIYFSYDVKMKEKGDIPEGYSVSREKKERFSLILESASTNQTSMYLCASSDGQVFREAFFGQGTRLTVV.

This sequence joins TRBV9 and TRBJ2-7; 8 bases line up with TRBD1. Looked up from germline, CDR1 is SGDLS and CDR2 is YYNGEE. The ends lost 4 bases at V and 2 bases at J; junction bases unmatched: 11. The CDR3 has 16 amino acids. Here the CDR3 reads CASSPRTGTGPYEQYF. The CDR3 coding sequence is TGTGCCAGCAGCCCTCGGACAGGGACCGGCCCCTACGAGCAGTACTTC. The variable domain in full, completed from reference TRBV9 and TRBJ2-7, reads DSGVTQTPKHLITATGQRVTLRCSPRSGDLSVYWYQQSLDQGLQFLIQYYNGEERAKGNILERFSAQQFPDLHSELNLSSLELGDSALYFCASSPRTGTGPYEQYFGPGTRLTVT.

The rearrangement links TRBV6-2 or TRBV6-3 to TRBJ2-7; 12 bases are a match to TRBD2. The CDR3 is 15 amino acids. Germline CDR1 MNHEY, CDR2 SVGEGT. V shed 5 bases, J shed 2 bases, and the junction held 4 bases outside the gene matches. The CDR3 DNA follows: TGTGCCAGCAGTGGACTAGCGGGGAGTCCCTACGAGCAGTACTTC. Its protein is CASSGLAGSPYEQYF.

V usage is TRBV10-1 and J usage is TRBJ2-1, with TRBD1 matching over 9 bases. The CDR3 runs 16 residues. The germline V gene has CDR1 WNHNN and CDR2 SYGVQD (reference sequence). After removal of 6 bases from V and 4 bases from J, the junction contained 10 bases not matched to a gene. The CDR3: CASSYQADRGYNEQFF. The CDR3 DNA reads TGCGCCAGCAGCTACCAAGCGGACAGGGGTTACAATGAGCAGTTCTTC.

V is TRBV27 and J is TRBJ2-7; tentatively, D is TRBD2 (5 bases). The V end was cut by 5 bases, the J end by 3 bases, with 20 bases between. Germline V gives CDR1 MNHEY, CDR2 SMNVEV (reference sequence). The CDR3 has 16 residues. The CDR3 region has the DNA TGTGCCAGCAGTCGAGACTCACAGAGGGTTGTCTACGAGCAGTACTTC. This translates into CASSRDSQRVVYEQYF.

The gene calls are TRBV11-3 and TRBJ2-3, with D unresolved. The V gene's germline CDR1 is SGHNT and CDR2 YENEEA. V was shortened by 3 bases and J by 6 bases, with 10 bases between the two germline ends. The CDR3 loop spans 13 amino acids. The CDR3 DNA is TGTGCCAGCAGCTTTCGTATCGGGGATACGCAGTATTTT. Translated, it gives CASSFRIGDTQYF. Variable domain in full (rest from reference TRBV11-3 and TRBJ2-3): EAGVVQSPRYKIIEKKQPVAFWCNPISGHNTLYWYLQNLGQGPELLIRYENEEAVDDSQLPKDRFSAERLKGVDSTLKIQPAELGDSAVYLCASSFRIGDTQYFGPGTRLTVL.

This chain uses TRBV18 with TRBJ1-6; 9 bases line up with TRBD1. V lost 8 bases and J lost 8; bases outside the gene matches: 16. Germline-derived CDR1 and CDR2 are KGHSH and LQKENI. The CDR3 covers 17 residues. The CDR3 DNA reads TGTGCCAGCACGCGGGACAGGGCTCTTAGTTCCGATTCACCCCTCCACTTT. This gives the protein CASTRDRALSSDSPLHF.